This is a list of T cell receptor beta chains from one sample in a study of T cells in Graves' hyperthyroidism and ophthalmopathy. TCRdb redid the calling of the multiplex PCR reads with MiXCR, one entry per CDR3 protein. Of 480,000 or so distinct CDR3 sequences listed, approximately 49% are singletons. What was sequenced was peripheral blood or thyroid tissue (not recorded which). Receptor source: an adult woman with Graves' disease, either hyperthyroidism or ophthalmopathy (not recorded which). The CDR3 runs from the conserved cysteine through the conserved F or W. The D gene is left open where the match is weak. Expanded clones are given a class, and other clones once, few, many or no size at all.

j_gene,len,v_gene,d_gene,abundance,CDR3aa,CDR3nt
TRBJ2-5,13,TRBV12-3/TRBV12-4,TRBD1,many,CASTDRGRETQYF,TGTGCCAGCACCGACAGGGGTCGCGAGACCCAGTACTTC
TRBJ1-5,13,TRBV2,-,-,CASMVGSNQPQHF,TGTGCCAGCATGGTCGGTAGCAATCAGCCCCAGCATTTT
TRBJ2-2,15,TRBV24-1,TRBD2,few,CATSSELAGAGELFF,TGTGCCACCAGTAGTGAACTAGCGGGCGCCGGGGAGCTGTTTTTT
TRBJ1-1,13,TRBV6-2/TRBV6-3,TRBD1,-,CASSSGTGLLAFF,TGTGCCAGCAGTTCCGGGACAGGACTATTGGCTTTCTTT
TRBJ2-4,17,TRBV14,-,-,CASSQDGRGVLKNIQYF,TGTGCCAGCAGCCAAGATGGCAGGGGGGTACTCAAAAACATTCAGTACTTC
TRBJ1-4,14,TRBV7-9,-,-,CASSKTGANEKLFF,TGTGCCAGCAGTAAGACAGGTGCTAATGAAAAACTGTTTTTT
TRBJ1-1,14,TRBV10-1,-,-,CASSESVGSTEAFF,TGCGCCAGCAGTGAATCGGTAGGTAGCACTGAAGCTTTCTTT
TRBJ2-2,16,TRBV7-8,TRBD1,-,CASSPQGLRASGELFF,TGTGCCAGCTCACCACAGGGGCTCCGGGCGTCCGGGGAGCTGTTTTTT
TRBJ2-7,12,TRBV12-3/TRBV12-4,TRBD1,many,CASSRTGGGQYF,TGTGCCAGCAGTAGAACAGGGGGCGGGCAGTACTTC
TRBJ1-2,13,TRBV20-1,-,-,CSARDIQIYGYTF,TGCAGTGCTAGAGATATACAGATCTATGGCTACACCTTC
TRBJ1-2,13,TRBV7-9,-,-,CASSSDGERGYTF,TGTGCCAGCAGCTCAGACGGGGAGCGTGGCTACACCTTC
TRBJ1-4,9,TRBV5-4,-,-,CASIGKLFF,TGTGCCAGTATTGGAAAACTGTTTTTT
TRBJ1-6,10,TRBV19,TRBD1,few,CASGTATLHF,TGTGCCAGCGGGACAGCGACCCTCCACTTT
TRBJ1-5,15,TRBV19,-,-,CASRQGLYSNQPQHF,TGTGCCAGTAGACAGGGACTGTATAGCAATCAGCCCCAGCATTTT
TRBJ2-2,16,TRBV2,TRBD2,many,CASSVPGLTNTGELFF,TGTGCCAGCAGTGTTCCGGGACTAACGAACACCGGGGAGCTGTTTTTT
TRBJ2-7,14,TRBV7-9,TRBD2,many,CASSLATGGHEQYF,TGTGCCAGCAGCTTAGCAACGGGGGGGCACGAGCAGTACTTC
TRBJ2-5,15,TRBV4-1,TRBD2,many,CASSRDPSGQETQYF,TGCGCCAGCAGCCGGGACCCTAGCGGACAAGAGACCCAGTACTTC
TRBJ1-4,15,TRBV20-1,-,many,CSASPKGRGNEKLFF,TGCAGTGCTAGCCCCAAGGGGAGAGGGAATGAAAAACTGTTTTTT
TRBJ2-5,14,TRBV20-1,TRBD2,once,CSAKTSGSWKTQYF,TGCAGTGCCAAGACTAGCGGGAGCTGGAAGACCCAGTACTTC
TRBJ2-7,15,TRBV2,-,-,CASRKARAETYEQYF,TGTGCCAGCAGGAAAGCTCGAGCGGAGACCTACGAGCAGTACTTC
TRBJ2-2,16,TRBV7-2,-,many,CASSLAHGSETGELFF,TGTGCCAGCAGCTTAGCGCACGGGAGTGAAACCGGGGAGCTGTTTTTT
TRBJ1-4,13,TRBV20-1,TRBD1,few,CSAPGQVVEKLFF,TGCAGTGCTCCTGGACAGGTGGTTGAAAAACTGTTTTTT
TRBJ2-5,15,TRBV29-1,-,many,CSVETGGFRKETQYF,TGCAGCGTTGAAACGGGGGGCTTTCGAAAAGAGACCCAGTACTTC
TRBJ2-7,17,TRBV5-1,TRBD2,many,CASSVGLAGGLSYEQYF,TGCGCCAGCAGCGTCGGGCTAGCGGGAGGCCTCTCCTACGAGCAGTACTTC
TRBJ1-5,13,TRBV25-1,-,-,CATEQGAAQPQHF,TGTGCCACCGAGCAGGGTGCGGCCCAGCCCCAGCATTTT
TRBJ2-2,14,TRBV7-9,TRBD2,-,CASERGGSTGELFF,TGTGCCAGTGAGCGGGGCGGGAGCACCGGGGAGCTGTTTTTT
TRBJ1-5,14,TRBV19,-,many,CASSRPWSNQPQHF,TGTGCCAGTAGTCGCCCTTGGAGCAATCAGCCCCAGCATTTT
TRBJ2-7,15,TRBV7-9,TRBD2,-,CASSLPFSGTYEQYF,TGTGCCAGCAGCTTGCCATTTAGCGGGACCTACGAGCAGTACTTC
TRBJ1-3,14,TRBV7-6,-,-,CASSGRLSGNTIYF,TGTGCCAGCAGTGGGCGCCTCTCTGGAAACACCATATATTTT
TRBJ2-7,14,TRBV6-1,-,-,CASSEGPAVYEQYF,TGTGCCAGCAGTGAAGGGCCTGCGGTCTACGAGCAGTACTTC
TRBJ1-2,12,TRBV6-1,-,-,CASSEVSGGYTF,TGTGCCAGCAGTGAAGTTTCGGGGGGCTACACCTTC
TRBJ2-7,16,TRBV5-8,-,few,CASSWEGATSAYEQYF,TGTGCCAGCAGCTGGGAAGGAGCGACGTCCGCCTACGAGCAGTACTTC
TRBJ2-7,12,TRBV10-3,-,-,CAISEQGNEQYF,TGTGCCATCAGTGAACAGGGTAACGAGCAGTACTTC
TRBJ1-1,14,TRBV4-1,-,-,CASSQERSGLEAFF,TGCGCCAGCAGCCAAGAGCGGTCGGGCCTGGAGGCTTTCTTT
TRBJ1-2,15,TRBV5-5,TRBD1,many,CASSLAGNRGYGYTF,TGTGCCAGCAGCTTGGCTGGGAACAGGGGTTATGGCTACACCTTC
TRBJ1-2,15,TRBV20-1,-,-,CSARDWVGANYGYTF,TGCAGTGCTAGGGACTGGGTGGGGGCTAACTATGGCTACACCTTC
TRBJ1-1,13,TRBV10-3,TRBD1,-,CAITGTGATEAFF,TGTGCCATCACCGGGACAGGGGCAACTGAAGCTTTCTTT
TRBJ2-7,14,TRBV19,TRBD2,-,CASSDSGMFYEQYF,TGTGCCAGTAGCGATAGCGGGATGTTCTACGAGCAGTACTTC
TRBJ2-7,13,TRBV10-3,TRBD1,-,CAISWDRNYEQYF,TGTGCCATCAGTTGGGACAGGAACTACGAGCAGTACTTC
TRBJ1-4,20,TRBV7-9,-,-,CASSRPLAGNTGGTNEKLFF,TGTGCCAGCAGCCGCCCTCTAGCGGGCAACACCGGGGGGACTAATGAAAAACTGTTTTTT
TRBJ2-2,12,TRBV20-1,-,-,CSARGGVGELFF,TGCAGTGCTAGAGGAGGGGTCGGGGAGCTGTTTTTT
TRBJ2-7,15,TRBV5-4,-,-,CASSGGGVADYEQYF,TGTGCCAGCAGCGGCGGAGGTGTAGCGGACTACGAGCAGTACTTC
TRBJ1-4,16,TRBV19,-,-,CASTFGTQATNEKLFF,TGTGCCAGTACATTCGGGACGCAGGCAACTAATGAAAAACTGTTTTTT
TRBJ1-1,16,TRBV10-3,-,-,CASSPRRGDLNTEAFF,TGTGCCAGCTCACCACGGCGGGGAGACCTGAACACTGAAGCTTTCTTT
TRBJ1-1,10,TRBV20-1,TRBD1,-,CSARGQEAFF,TGCAGTGCTAGGGGACAGGAAGCTTTCTTT
TRBJ1-5,14,TRBV12-3/TRBV12-4,-,-,CASSLAQGNQPQHF,TGTGCCAGCAGTTTAGCACAGGGTAATCAGCCCCAGCATTTT
TRBJ2-5,14,TRBV7-8,TRBD2,-,CASSLDRERTSWYF,TGTGCCAGCAGCTTAGACCGGGAAAGGACTAGCTGGTACTTC
TRBJ2-7,14,TRBV29-1,-,few,CSGMNGGLPYEQYF,TGCAGCGGCATGAATGGGGGGCTTCCCTACGAGCAGTACTTC
TRBJ2-7,15,TRBV5-3,-,few,CASSKNIYRDSEQYF,TGTGCCAGCAGCAAAAATATTTATAGGGATAGCGAGCAGTACTTC
TRBJ1-1,13,TRBV10-3,-,-,CAISTGLDTEAFF,TGTGCCATCAGTACAGGGTTGGACACTGAAGCTTTCTTT
TRBJ2-5,14,TRBV7-2,TRBD1,many,CASSPGTDFWFSKF,TGTGCCAGCAGCCCCGGGACAGACTTTTGGTTTTCGAAATTC
TRBJ2-6,16,TRBV9,-,-,CASSVGEHSGANVLTF,TGTGCCAGCAGCGTGGGGGAACATTCTGGGGCCAACGTCCTGACTTTC
TRBJ1-2,13,TRBV10-3,-,-,CASRGSGAYGYTF,TGTGCCAGCAGGGGCTCGGGGGCGTATGGCTACACCTTC
TRBJ2-7,11,TRBV29-1,-,-,CSVTTGYEQYF,TGCAGCGTCACGACGGGCTACGAGCAGTACTTC
TRBJ2-5,15,TRBV12-3/TRBV12-4,-,-,CASSPTGGLGETQYF,TGTGCCAGCAGCCCCACCGGGGGGCTGGGGGAGACCCAGTACTTC
TRBJ2-7,13,TRBV29-1,-,-,CSVPGIPIHEQYF,TGCAGCGTACCCGGGATTCCGATCCACGAGCAGTACTTC
TRBJ1-1,13,TRBV20-1,-,-,CSAHEGGNTEAFF,TGCAGTGCCCATGAGGGGGGGAACACTGAAGCTTTCTTT
TRBJ2-2,14,TRBV29-1,-,-,CSVETTGYTGELFF,TGCAGCGTTGAAACTACAGGATACACCGGGGAGCTGTTTTTT